A single T cell receptor beta chain is shown here with its context. The entry originates in a study of Ad26.COV2.S vaccination and SARS-CoV-2 variants. As for the study in general: Donor was one of the participants in the Ad26.COV2.S arm of the COV1001 trial.

Produced via immunoSEQ multiplex PCR; TCRdb's table is partial and in-frame only. Seen here are 350,000 to 500,000 clones, over 75% observed once, and the top ten hold 3.6%. Treatment specified: roughly 18 received Ad26.COV2.S at low or high dose, single or two shots; about 5 received placebo; per-sample allocation not given. At day 63 after the first vaccine or placebo injection, samples were drawn. The V and J ends lost 3 bases and 3 bases respectively, with 12 bases between them. This CDR3 has 14 amino acids. Germline V gene data show CDR1 as MDHEN and CDR2 as SYDVKM. J is TRBJ2-7 and V is TRBV28; maybe TRBD2 (6 bases). The receptor was derived from a person between 18 and 59 years old who received the Ad26.COV2.S COVID-19 vaccine or a placebo. The specimen was peripheral blood, collected in a trial of Ad26.COV2.S vaccine versus placebo. DNA of the CDR3: TGTGCCAGCAGTTTGGGACTCCAGGTCTACGAGCAGTACTTC. Translated, it gives CASSLGLQVYEQYF.